Below, 12 T cell receptor beta chains from the same sample are listed, as sequenced in a study of T cell repertoires in cytomegalovirus infection (dated by TCRdb to the late 2010s). What these receptors recognize is not known. The sample's treatment or condition label, in plain terms: in vitro stimulation with specific CMV peptide epitopes to enrich CMV-specific T cells. Sequencing relied on an Illumina HiSeq 1500. TCRdb's own reprocessing of the public reads used fastp at Q25 and MiXCR and kept productive beta chains. Every distinct CDR3 protein forms one entry, paired with its most common genes and DNA. The sample has 550,000 to 700,000 distinct CDR3 sequences on record, about 40% of them singletons. In total, the top ten clones hold 48% of the sample. The sample was cultured PBMCs, taken from culture after CMV antigen stimulation. Receptor source: a human donor in good health (CMV status not recorded). Some clones in this sample may be carry-over from other donors' samples.

This clonotype was found many times. The rearrangement uses TRBV7-2 and TRBJ2-5; 7 bases map to TRBD2. CDR1 and CDR2 from the germline V gene are SGHTA and FQGNSA. This CDR3 has 14 amino acids. J lost 1 base, V lost 2 bases, and 1 base had no gene match. The CDR3, as DNA: TGTGCCAGCAGCTTACTAGCGGCCCAAGAGACCCAGTACTTC. Its translation is CASSLLAAQETQYF.

The gene calls are TRBV20-1 and TRBJ2-7, with 8 positions matching TRBD1. The V gene's germline CDR1 is DFQATT and CDR2 SNEGSKA (reference sequence). This CDR3 region has 14 residues. Losses at the gene ends were 6 bases for V and 5 bases for J; bases not matched to a gene: 12. The CDR3 region is CSAPPSGGKNEQYF. Here the CDR3 DNA reads TGCAGTGCCCCACCCTCAGGGGGCAAGAACGAGCAGTACTTC.

The chain combines TRBV19 with TRBJ2-7; no reliable D call. CDR3 size: 11 residues. V was cut by 10 bases and J by 2 bases, with 9 bases left in between. Germline assignment: CDR1 LNHDA and CDR2 SQIVND (reference sequence). CDR3 residues: CATGEAYEQYF. The DNA for the CDR3 is TGTGCCACCGGTGAGGCCTACGAGCAGTACTTC.

A few counts support this clonotype. The chain joins TRBV10-3 to TRBJ2-6, with unresolved D. CDR3 length: 15 amino acids. Trimming pared 4 bases from V and 0 bases from J, leaving 7 bases between. In germline, CDR1 is ENHRY, CDR2 SYGVKD. CDR3 coding DNA: TGTGCCATCAGTGCCCCTTACTCTGGGGCCAACGTCCTGACTTTC. Amino acids: CAISAPYSGANVLTF.

DNA of the CDR3: TGTGCCATCAGTGGACCACGGGGCGATACGCAGTATTTT. It yields the protein CAISGPRGDTQYF. The chain uses TRBV10-3 and TRBJ2-3; D might be TRBD1 or TRBD2, each matching 5 bases. The CDR3 is 13 residues long. Between the trimmed V and J ends, which lost 4 bases and 6 bases, there was a span of 11 bases. Germline loops: CDR1 ENHRY, CDR2 SYGVKD.

This clonotype was counted a few times. The chain carries TRBV7-2 and TRBJ2-4, with D possibly TRBD2 on 6 matching bases. CDR1 SGHTA and CDR2 FQGNSA come from the germline V gene. V was pared by 1 base and J by 1 base, with 8 bases between. The CDR3 covers 15 residues. CDR3 nucleotide sequence: TGTGCCAGCAGCTTAGGGGACTTTGCCAAAAACATTCAGTACTTC. Protein sequence: CASSLGDFAKNIQYF.

This clonotype was seen only a few times. The chain links TRBV11-2 to TRBJ2-5; 7 positions match TRBD2. V shed 0 bases and J 5 bases; nucleotides not matched to a gene: 9. In germline, CDR1 is SGHAT, CDR2 FQNNGV. The CDR3 loop spans 16 amino acids. CDR3 sequence reads: CASSLEFGGSRETQYF. The CDR3, as DNA: TGTGCCAGCAGCTTAGAGTTTGGCGGGAGTCGGGAGACCCAGTACTTC.

V usage is TRBV6-6 and J usage is TRBJ1-1; TRBD1 is a possible D gene (5 bases). Trimming took off 2 bases at V and 1 base at J, with 14 bases between the two ends. The CDR3 length is 16 residues. Germline CDR1 and CDR2: MNHNY and SVGAGI (reference sequence). The CDR3 loop is CASSYLGTARNTEAFF. As DNA, the CDR3 is TGTGCCAGCAGTTACCTTGGGACGGCCAGGAACACTGAAGCTTTCTTT.

The chain uses TRBV12-3 or TRBV12-4 and TRBJ2-5; TRBD2 agrees at 9 bases. The CDR3 runs 16 residues. J was trimmed by 4 bases and V by 5 bases; bases with no gene match: 11. CDR3 amino acids: CASSLRGAGGRETQYF. The CDR3 nucleotides read TGTGCCAGCAGTCTCCGGGGGGCGGGGGGGCGAGAGACCCAGTACTTC.

This clonotype was found a few times. The chain is built from TRBV12-5 and TRBJ1-6; no firm D call. The germline V and J ends were trimmed by 6 bases and 4 bases, with 13 bases remaining between them. Germline CDR1 reads LGHNT; CDR2 reads FRNRAP. The CDR3 spans 15 residues. This CDR3 reads CASGKTEIYNSPLHF. The CDR3 region has the DNA TGTGCTAGTGGGAAAACAGAGATTTATAATTCACCCCTCCACTTT. Drawing the rest from reference TRBV12-5 and TRBJ1-6, the complete variable domain is DARVTQTPRHKVTEMGQEVTMRCQPILGHNTVFWYRQTMMQGLELLAYFRNRAPLDDSGMPKDRFSAEMPDATLATLKIQPSEPRDSAVYFCASGKTEIYNSPLHFGNGTRLTVT.

The gene calls are TRBV6-5 and TRBJ1-5; D remains unclear. Germline-derived CDR1 and CDR2 are MNHEY and SVGAGI. The CDR3 spans 14 residues. Trimming cost V 5 bases and J 2 bases, with 10 bases left between them. For the CDR3, the DNA is TGTGCCAGCAGTCAGCAAGAGGGCAATCAGCCCCAGCATTTT. Amino acid sequence: CASSQQEGNQPQHF.

This chain uses TRBV12-3 or TRBV12-4 with TRBJ1-5, with a weak D call TRBD1 (5 bases). With 5 bases removed from V and 2 bases from J, the gap between germline ends came to 16 bases. This CDR3 is 16 amino acids long. This chain's CDR3 is CASSPWDGGGNQPQHF. The CDR3 region has the DNA TGTGCCAGCAGTCCATGGGACGGGGGTGGCAATCAGCCCCAGCATTTT.